The sequence of this T cell receptor (beta chain) was determined in a study of T cells in Graves' hyperthyroidism and ophthalmopathy (dated by TCRdb to the late 2010s). Background for the entire study: To identify TCR V-J signatures that set the groups apart, the researchers used a discovery cohort of 100 patients, made up of some 41 with Graves' ophthalmopathy and about 60 with stable Graves' hyperthyroidism. Prospective prediction of ophthalmopathy was tested in an independent validation cohort consisting of about 19 hyperthyroidism patients and more than 15 patients who later progressed to ophthalmopathy. TCR Vbeta CDR3 sequencing of roughly 140 peripheral blood samples (over 40 ophthalmopathy, 75 hyperthyroidism and roughly 17 progressor patients) is reported in the paper. The study also compared thyroid tissue and blood T-cell repertoires from five or six Graves' hyperthyroidism patients. For training and testing, the 80 to 100 patients in the discovery cohort were randomly divided in a 7:3 ratio. Once sampling was done, hyperthyroidism patients were given methimazole at a starting dose of 30 mg daily, whereas ophthalmopathy patients were given high-dose intravenous methylprednisolone. What the research found in general, with its limitations: A 13 V-J signature model separated ophthalmopathy from stable hyperthyroidism, with approximately 87% sensitivity and 81% to 82% specificity in cross-validation and 80%/75% in testing. In validation, the model predicted progression to ophthalmopathy with approximately 71% sensitivity and 72% to 85% specificity, a median of around 6.6 months before onset. Sample size was not statistically predetermined, and blinding of investigators to group allocation was not performed. Blood samples also contained most of the expanded thyroid clonotypes (frequency above 0.001), which suggests that blood repertoires may reflect thyroid immune responses.

Amplification of TCR beta CDR3 regions was carried out from RNA transcripts. The first round of RT-PCR for the TCR CDR3 was performed with the HTBI primer set and the Qiagen OneStep RT-PCR kit. Libraries were constructed in a second round of multiplex PCR, after which size selection and purification were performed. Paired-end sequencing of the libraries was performed with 100 bp reads on an Illumina HiSeq2000. The published analysis was carried out like this. SOAPnuke was used to process the raw data, throwing out any read that contained adapters or uncalled bases, had a mean Phred below 15, or lacked an exact constant-primer or identifier match. COPE v1.2.5 was used to merge the high-quality paired reads, and each unique nucleotide sequence was defined as a clonotype. MiTCR v1.1 was used to align the clonotypes against IMGT TRBV, TRBD and TRBJ reference segments. The analysis included only V-J combinations with a frequency above 0.0001, which together covered 99% to 99.2% of the repertoires. The TCS score was defined as the ratio of F50 (clonal expansion) to E x V (chaos), calculated using BLOSUM62-based TCRdist between CDR3 peptides within each V-J. Welch's t-statistics and random forest reduced 514 V-J features to 13, which were used in a naive Bayes classifier (R e1071). The similarity between thyroid and blood repertoires was quantified using the Morisita-Horn index. TCRdb's own reprocessing of the public reads used fastp at Q25 and MiXCR and kept productive beta chains. Here each entry gathers all rows of one CDR3 protein and keeps the most common genes and DNA. The V and J calls, along with clone size, are taken from TCRdb and not from the paper's own processing. This sample holds around 580,000 distinct CDR3 sequences; around 42% were observed only once. The top ten clones comprise approximately 8.4% of the sample.

This clonotype has at least ten counts. This receptor's antigen is unknown. Base quality data are lacking; no much larger clone is found one base away. A patient counted as having stable Graves' hyperthyroidism if no progression to ophthalmopathy occurred over 18 months of follow-up. Hyperthyroidism patients were newly diagnosed, with disease duration under 2 months, and aged 18 to 65 years. Exclusion was applied to patients with uncontrolled infections, other autoimmune diseases, pregnancy or lactation. Diagnoses were established on the basis of clinical symptoms, serum thyroxine and TRAb, thyroid ultrasound, and orbital computed tomography. Trizol reagent was used to extract total RNA, and RNA quality was then checked on an Agilent 2100 Bioanalyzer. This TCR came from a woman between 18 and 29 years old with Graves' hyperthyroidism. The specimen was peripheral blood or thyroid tissue (not recorded which).

In nucleotides, the sequence is TGCGCCAGCAGCTTAAGCGGTGGAGGGCCCGGGGAGCTGTTTTTT. Protein translation: CASSLSGGGPGELFF. The sequence is built from TRBV5-1 and TRBJ2-2; D gene: possibly TRBD2, on 6 matching bases. CDR1 SGHRS and CDR2 YFSETQ were looked up in the germline V gene. Inclusive of the bounding cysteine and phenylalanine, the CDR3 is 15 residues long. Left in the record is the CDR3 DNA by itself, 45 bases read in frame from the first base. A distance of 14 bases separates the germline ends of V and J, which lose 2 bases and 6 bases respectively.